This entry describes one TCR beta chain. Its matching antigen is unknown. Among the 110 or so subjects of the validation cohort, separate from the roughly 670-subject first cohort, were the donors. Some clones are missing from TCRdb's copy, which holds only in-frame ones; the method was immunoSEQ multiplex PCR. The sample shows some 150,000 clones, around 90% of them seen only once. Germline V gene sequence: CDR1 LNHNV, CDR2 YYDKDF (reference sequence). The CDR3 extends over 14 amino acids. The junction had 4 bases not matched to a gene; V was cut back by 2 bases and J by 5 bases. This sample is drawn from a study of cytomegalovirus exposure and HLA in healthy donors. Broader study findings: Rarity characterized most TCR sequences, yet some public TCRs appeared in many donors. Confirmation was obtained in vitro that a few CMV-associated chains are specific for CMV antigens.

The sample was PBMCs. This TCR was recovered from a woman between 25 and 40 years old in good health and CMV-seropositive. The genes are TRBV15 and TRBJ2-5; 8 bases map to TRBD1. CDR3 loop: CATSRQGARETQYF. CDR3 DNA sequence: TGTGCCACCAGCAGACAGGGGGCCAGGGAGACCCAGTACTTC. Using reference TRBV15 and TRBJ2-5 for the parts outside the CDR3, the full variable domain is DAMVIQNPRYQVTQFGKPVTLSCSQTLNHNVMYWYQQKSSQAPKLLFHYYDKDFNNEADTPDNFQSRRPNTSFCFLDIRSPGLGDTAMYLCATSRQGARETQYFGPGTRLLVL.